Reported below is one T cell receptor beta chain. Its antigen is unknown. This entry comes from a study of T cell responses to AZD1222 COVID-19 vaccine. Study-wide results and limits: Just a handful of AZD1222 recipients tested seropositive at baseline.

This CDR3 is built from 17 residues. In germline, CDR1 is MGHRA, CDR2 YSYEKL. V lost 0 bases to trimming and J lost 5 bases; unmatched junction nucleotides: 11. Sequencing was performed with immunoSEQ multiplex PCR; in TCRdb, only in-frame clones are kept and a portion is missing. The sample lists about 110,000 clones, 94% occurring once. This chain uses TRBV4-1 with TRBJ1-1, with TRBD1 matching over 8 bases. The sequencing here drew on peripheral blood, taken 28 days after the second AZD1222 dose. The source is an adult who received the AZD1222 COVID-19 vaccine. CDR3 region: CASSQDPLGQAGTEAFF. The CDR3 nucleotides are TGCGCCAGCAGCCAAGATCCCTTGGGACAGGCAGGGACTGAAGCTTTCTTT.